This TCR beta chain came from a study of blood T cell repertoires in COVID-19. Germline loops: CDR1 SGHNT, CDR2 YYREEE (reference sequence). This CDR3 has 12 residues. V was pared by 0 bases and J by 5 bases, with 5 bases between. Sequencing was performed with immunoSEQ multiplex PCR; in TCRdb, only in-frame clones are kept and a portion is missing. The sample carries 150,000 or so clones, 70% to 90% recorded once. In its sample, this clone was seen once. The sequenced sample consisted of peripheral blood. The receptor was derived from a man in his sixties with active or convalescent COVID-19. The V gene is TRBV5-4, the J gene TRBJ1-1; D may be TRBD1 (5 bases). CDR3 in DNA: TGTGCCAGCAGCTTGGGACAGACTGAAGCTTTCTTT. This encodes CASSLGQTEAFF.